This T cell receptor (beta chain) was retrieved from a study of T cell changes during pregnancy in multiple sclerosis. Germline lookup yields CDR1 MNHNS and CDR2 SASEGT. The CDR3 contains 14 residues. The J segment lost 5 bases and the V segment lost 2 bases, leaving 6 bases of the junction unmatched. This clone has only one observation. Here immunoSEQ multiplex PCR was the method, and the copy in TCRdb shows in-frame clones only, minus some. Of tens of thousands of clones in the sample, 91% were seen once. This receptor was obtained from a female donor in good health, enrolled as a control in a pregnancy study. Sequencing used CD4+ T cells from peripheral blood mononuclear cells, obtained after pregnancy. The chain links TRBV6-1 to TRBJ2-7, with TRBD2 identical over 7 bases. In DNA, the CDR3 is TGTGCCAGCAGTGAACCGGGGGGATGGGACGAGCAGTACTTC. Residues: CASSEPGGWDEQYF.